This TCR beta chain was captured in a study of shared clonotypes between healthy human individuals. Deep-level settings were used for running the assay. Clones were read by immunoSEQ multiplex PCR, and TCRdb kept only the in-frame ones, dropping some. Seen here are some 2 million clones, about 95% observed once, and the top ten hold less than 1.5%. The ends were cut back, 5 bases at V and 4 bases at J, with 17 bases in the middle. The germline V gene encodes CDR1 SGHVS and CDR2 FQNEAQ. CDR3 size: 15 residues. The naive CD8 subset, CD45RO-negative cells positively selected for CCR7, excluded terminally differentiated effector memory CD45RA+ cells. This clone appeared a single time. Its antigen remains unknown. The study, taken as a whole, reports: The sampled material consisted only of blood, and tissue repertoires are likely to differ.

The TCR comes from a man aged 18 to 35 in good health. Sequences were obtained from naive CD8+ T cells sorted from blood. The rearrangement links TRBV7-8 to TRBJ2-5, with D unresolved. CDR3: CASSLLLGVGETQYF. Written as DNA, the CDR3 is TGTGCCAGCAGCCTACTATTAGGTGTTGGAGAGACCCAGTACTTC.